The 3 T cell receptor beta chains below all came from one sample that was sequenced in a study of cytomegalovirus exposure and HLA in healthy donors. Both 60 Vbeta primers and 13 Jbeta primers went into the PCR. The assay was immunoSEQ multiplex PCR, and TCRdb's table has in-frame clones only and misses some. The table records roughly 92,000 clones, about 8% of them present only once. Specimen: PBMCs. Source of these receptors: a man in his forties or fifties in good health and CMV-seronegative.

This rearrangement joins TRBV5-4 to TRBJ2-3; D possibly corresponds to TRBD1 (5 bases). Germline lookup yields CDR1 SGHNT and CDR2 YYREEE (reference sequence). Trimming took off 0 bases at V and 4 bases at J, with 15 bases between the two ends. This CDR3 is built from 16 residues. The CDR3 DNA reads TGTGCCAGCAGCTTGGTAGCAGGGTATTATGCAGATACGCAGTATTTT. Translated, it gives CASSLVAGYYADTQYF. Full variable domain (remainder filled in from reference TRBV5-4 and TRBJ2-3): ETGVTQSPTHLIKTRGQQVTLRCSSQSGHNTVSWYQQALGQGPQFIFQYYREEENGRGNFPPRFSGLQFPNYSSELNVNALELDDSALYLCASSLVAGYYADTQYFGPGTRLTVL.

Only a few counts were recorded for this clone. The rearrangement uses TRBV11-2 and TRBJ2-6; weak D call: TRBD2 (6 bases). V was shortened by 7 bases and J by 2 bases, with 9 bases between the two germline ends. Per the germline V gene, CDR1 is SGHAT and CDR2 is FQNNGV. This CDR3 is built from 14 residues. The CDR3 region has the DNA TGTGCCAGCAAACGGGAGACTGGGGCCAACGTCCTGACTTTC. It translates to CASKRETGANVLTF.

A few counts support this clone. DNA for the CDR3: TGTGCCAGCAGCTCCGGCGGTCTCGGTTCTGGAAACACCATATATTTT. Translation gives CASSSGGLGSGNTIYF. The chain couples TRBV11-2 to TRBJ1-3; D is uncertain. CDR1 and CDR2 (germline): SGHAT, FQNNGV. The CDR3 consists of 16 residues. Trimming left V 4 bases short and J 1 base short, with 14 bases between. Combining the CDR3 with reference TRBV11-2 and TRBJ1-3 gives the whole variable domain EAGVAQSPRYKIIEKRQSVAFWCNPISGHATLYWYQQILGQGPKLLIQFQNNGVVDDSQLPKDRFSAERLKGVDSTLKIQPAKLEDSAVYLCASSSGGLGSGNTIYFGEGSWLTVV.